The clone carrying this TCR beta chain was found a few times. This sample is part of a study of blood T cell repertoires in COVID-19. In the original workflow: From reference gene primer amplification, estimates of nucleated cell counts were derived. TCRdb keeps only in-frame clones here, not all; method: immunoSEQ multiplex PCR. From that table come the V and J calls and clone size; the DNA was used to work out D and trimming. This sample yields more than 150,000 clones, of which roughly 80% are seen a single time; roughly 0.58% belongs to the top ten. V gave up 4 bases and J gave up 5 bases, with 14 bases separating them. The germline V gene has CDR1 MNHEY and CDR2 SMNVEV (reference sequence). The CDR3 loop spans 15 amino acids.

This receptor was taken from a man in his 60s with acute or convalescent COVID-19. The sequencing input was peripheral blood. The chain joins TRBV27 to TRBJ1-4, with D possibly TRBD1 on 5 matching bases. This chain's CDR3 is CASSYGGSQNEKLFF. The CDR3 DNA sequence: TGTGCCAGCAGTTACGGGGGGAGTCAAAATGAAAAACTGTTTTTT.